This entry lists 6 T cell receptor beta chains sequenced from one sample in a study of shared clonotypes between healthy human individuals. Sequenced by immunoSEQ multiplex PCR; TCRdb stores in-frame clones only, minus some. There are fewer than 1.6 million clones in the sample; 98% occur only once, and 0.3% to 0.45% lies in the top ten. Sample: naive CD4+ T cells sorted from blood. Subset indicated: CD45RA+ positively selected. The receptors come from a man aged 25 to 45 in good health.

This CDR3 is CASRLGGGVSYEQYF. CDR3 nucleotide sequence: TGTGCCAGCAGGCTCGGGGGGGGCGTCTCCTACGAGCAGTACTTC. The chain joins TRBV6-1 to TRBJ2-7; TRBD2 matches 8 bases. The CDR3 is 15 amino acids. Germline V CDR1 and CDR2: MNHNS, SASEGT. Germline trimming cut 6 bases from V and 0 bases from J; bases unmatched to any gene: 7.

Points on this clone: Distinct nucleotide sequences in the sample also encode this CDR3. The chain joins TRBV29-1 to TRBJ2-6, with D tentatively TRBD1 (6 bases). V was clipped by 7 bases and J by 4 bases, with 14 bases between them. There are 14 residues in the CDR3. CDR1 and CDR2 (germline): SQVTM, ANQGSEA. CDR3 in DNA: TGCAGCGCGCTAGCAGGGGCCGGGGCCAACGTCCTGACTTTC. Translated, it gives CSALAGAGANVLTF.

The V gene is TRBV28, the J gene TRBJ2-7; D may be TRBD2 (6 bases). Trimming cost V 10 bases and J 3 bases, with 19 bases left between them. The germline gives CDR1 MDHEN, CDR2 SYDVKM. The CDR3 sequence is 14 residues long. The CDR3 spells CATKEPGLNYEQYF. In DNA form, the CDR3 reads TGTGCCACCAAGGAACCCGGACTAAACTACGAGCAGTACTTC.

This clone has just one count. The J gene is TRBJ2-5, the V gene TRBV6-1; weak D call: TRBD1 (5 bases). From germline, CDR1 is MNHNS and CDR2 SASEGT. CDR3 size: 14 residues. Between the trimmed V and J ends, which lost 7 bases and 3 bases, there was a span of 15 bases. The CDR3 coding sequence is TGTGCCAGCACTCTAAGGGGCAGCGAAGAGACCCAGTACTTC. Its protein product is CASTLRGSEETQYF.

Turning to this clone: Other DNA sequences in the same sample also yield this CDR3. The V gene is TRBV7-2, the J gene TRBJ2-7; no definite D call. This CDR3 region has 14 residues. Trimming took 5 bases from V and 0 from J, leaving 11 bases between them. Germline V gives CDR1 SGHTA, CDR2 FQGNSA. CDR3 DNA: TGTGCCAGCAGCCAGACACGTAACTCCTACGAGCAGTACTTC. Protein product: CASSQTRNSYEQYF. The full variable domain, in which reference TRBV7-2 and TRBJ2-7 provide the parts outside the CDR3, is GAGVSQSPSNKVTEKGKDVELRCDPISGHTALYWYRQSLGQGLEFLIYFQGNSAPDKSGLPSDRFSAERTGGSVSTLTIQRTQQEDSAVYLCASSQTRNSYEQYFGPGTRLTVT.

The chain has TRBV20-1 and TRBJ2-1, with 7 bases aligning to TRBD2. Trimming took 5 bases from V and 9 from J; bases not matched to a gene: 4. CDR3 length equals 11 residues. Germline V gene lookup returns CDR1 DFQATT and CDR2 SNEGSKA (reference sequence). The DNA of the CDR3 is TGCAGTGCTGGGAGGGTAGCTGAGCAGTTCTTC. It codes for CSAGRVAEQFF.